This T cell receptor beta chain was found in a study of blood T cells in healthy people across ages. Study-level information: Capture by template switching was about one barcoded beta molecule per two T cells. Points from the study as a whole: The fall in TCR beta diversity per million T cells was roughly linear with age.

This CDR3 comprises 15 residues. After removal of 5 bases from V and 11 bases from J, the junction contained 16 bases not matched to a gene. Germline lookup yields CDR1 KGHDR and CDR2 SFDVKD. This clonotype was seen only a few times. Its antigen is currently unknown. A second PCR of roughly 6 to 12 cycles used a sample-barcoded 5' primer and a J-beta primer mix. Paired-end reads containing CDR3 totaled no fewer than 2.5 million for each sample. TCRdb ran MiXCR on the 5' RACE reads and lists one entry per CDR3 protein. The table lists hundreds of thousands of distinct CDR3 sequences, under 30% of them singletons.

The receptor was derived from an elderly woman in good health. Source material: blood. J is TRBJ2-5 and V is TRBV24-1; 7 bases line up with TRBD1. The CDR3 spells CATSGNNRGPNEQYF. In DNA, the CDR3 is TGTGCCACCAGTGGGAACAACAGGGGACCCAATGAGCAGTACTTC.